Listed below are T cell receptor beta chains from one sample, sequenced in a study of technical replicates of blood from a few donors. Measured with immunoSEQ multiplex PCR; TCRdb has only the in-frame clones, and not every one. The sample has tens of thousands of clones; roughly 96% are singletons. Sequencing was performed on T cells isolated from PBMCs. These receptor sequences come from a human donor in good health. Both conserved end residues are part of each CDR3. Each record gives: V gene, J gene, CDR3 protein.

v_call: TRBV19
j_call: TRBJ2-3
cdr3_aa: CASSPTRDTQYF

v_call: TRBV27
j_call: TRBJ2-1
cdr3_aa: CASSSLARSSYNEQFF

v_call: TRBV6-5
j_call: TRBJ2-5
cdr3_aa: CASGLAKETQYF

v_call: TRBV14
j_call: TRBJ1-2
cdr3_aa: CASSPTGLHGYTF

v_call: TRBV28
j_call: TRBJ2-3
cdr3_aa: CASSLVGGRAPGDTQYF

v_call: TRBV5-1
j_call: TRBJ1-1
cdr3_aa: CASSRLTGDTEAFF

v_call: TRBV29-1
j_call: TRBJ1-2
cdr3_aa: CSVGESSSGVIRYGYTF

v_call: TRBV10-1
j_call: TRBJ2-2
cdr3_aa: CASSDRRQGRAGELFF

v_call: TRBV28
j_call: TRBJ2-3
cdr3_aa: CASSLPSGTSGGAADTQYF

v_call: TRBV7-7
j_call: TRBJ2-5
cdr3_aa: CASTLGLAGNQETQYF

v_call: TRBV5-1
j_call: TRBJ1-4
cdr3_aa: CASSLPSEKLFF

v_call: TRBV7-8
j_call: TRBJ2-1
cdr3_aa: CASSLAQSAGILYNEQFF

v_call: TRBV6-6
j_call: TRBJ2-1
cdr3_aa: CASSPGLPSNEQFF

v_call: TRBV19
j_call: TRBJ1-5
cdr3_aa: CASSILAQYSNQPQHF

v_call: TRBV7-8
j_call: TRBJ1-2
cdr3_aa: CASSSREKGGYTF

v_call: TRBV13
j_call: TRBJ2-3
cdr3_aa: CASSFKHVTDTQYF

v_call: TRBV27
j_call: TRBJ1-5
cdr3_aa: CASSFTGYQPQHF

v_call: TRBV19
j_call: TRBJ2-7
cdr3_aa: CASSHKSYEQYF

v_call: TRBV27
j_call: TRBJ1-2
cdr3_aa: CASSFGDTSLYGYTF

v_call: TRBV5-1
j_call: TRBJ2-7
cdr3_aa: CASSLSRLEQYF

v_call: TRBV6-5
j_call: TRBJ1-1
cdr3_aa: CASTSGTRNTEAFF

v_call: TRBV6-5
j_call: TRBJ2-7
cdr3_aa: CASSYSGGSEQYF

v_call: TRBV6-1
j_call: TRBJ1-6
cdr3_aa: CASSDDRPLHF

v_call: TRBV10-3
j_call: TRBJ1-2
cdr3_aa: CAIGDPSQPYGYTF

v_call: TRBV11-3
j_call: TRBJ2-1
cdr3_aa: CASSFGLAGHNEQFF

v_call: TRBV2
j_call: TRBJ2-5
cdr3_aa: CASSPKRFRETQYF

v_call: TRBV29-1
j_call: TRBJ2-2
cdr3_aa: CSVDRDSSPGELFF

v_call: TRBV6-5
j_call: TRBJ1-5
cdr3_aa: CASSYGQGGQPQHF

v_call: TRBV5-4
j_call: TRBJ1-1
cdr3_aa: CASKEGAATEAFF

v_call: TRBV6-5
j_call: TRBJ1-5
cdr3_aa: CASSRTGEYQPQHF

v_call: TRBV28
j_call: TRBJ2-1
cdr3_aa: CASSLGWDLLAGAMDEQFF

v_call: TRBV6-5
j_call: TRBJ2-7
cdr3_aa: CASSYFRPSGGSEQYF

v_call: TRBV7-9
j_call: TRBJ1-1
cdr3_aa: CASSSGQGFAEAFF

v_call: TRBV4-1
j_call: TRBJ1-2
cdr3_aa: CASSHGQSYGYTF

v_call: TRBV7-3
j_call: TRBJ2-3
cdr3_aa: CASSLSGQGFSDTQYF